This T cell receptor (beta chain) is from a study of response to subunit inactivated influenza vaccine. TCRdb re-called the RT-PCR reads with MiXCR, one entry per CDR3 protein. The sample shows some 600,000 distinct CDR3 sequences, 14% of them seen only once. This clonotype has ten or more counts. The clonotype originates from a man aged 45-65 years who received an inactivated influenza vaccine. This specimen was PBMCs from blood, taken around two weeks before vaccination.

CDR3 bases: TGTGCCAGCAGCCCCCAGCCCATTGGAGCCGGTGGCGGCTACACCTTC. Translated, it gives CASSPQPIGAGGGYTF. The chain recombines TRBV7-2 with TRBJ1-2; D not resolved. In germline, CDR1 is SGHTA, CDR2 FQGNSA. This CDR3 spans 16 amino acids. V was clipped by 5 bases and J by 8 bases, with 24 bases between them. The variable domain in full, completed from reference TRBV7-2 and TRBJ1-2, reads GAGVSQSPSNKVTEKGKDVELRCDPISGHTALYWYRQSLGQGLEFLIYFQGNSAPDKSGLPSDRFSAERTGGSVSTLTIQRTQQEDSAVYLCASSPQPIGAGGGYTFGSGTRLTVV.